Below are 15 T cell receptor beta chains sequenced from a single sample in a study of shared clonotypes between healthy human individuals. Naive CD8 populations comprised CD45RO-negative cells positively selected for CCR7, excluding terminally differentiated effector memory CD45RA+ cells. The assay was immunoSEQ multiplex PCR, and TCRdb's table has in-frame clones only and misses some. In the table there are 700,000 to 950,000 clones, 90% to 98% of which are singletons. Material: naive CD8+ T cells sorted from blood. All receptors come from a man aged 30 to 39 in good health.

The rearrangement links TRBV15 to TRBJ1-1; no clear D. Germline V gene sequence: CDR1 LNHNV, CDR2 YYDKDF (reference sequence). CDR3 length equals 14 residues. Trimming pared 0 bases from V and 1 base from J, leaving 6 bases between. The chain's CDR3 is CATSREIRNTEAFF. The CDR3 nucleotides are TGTGCCACCAGCAGAGAAATCAGGAACACTGAAGCTTTCTTT.

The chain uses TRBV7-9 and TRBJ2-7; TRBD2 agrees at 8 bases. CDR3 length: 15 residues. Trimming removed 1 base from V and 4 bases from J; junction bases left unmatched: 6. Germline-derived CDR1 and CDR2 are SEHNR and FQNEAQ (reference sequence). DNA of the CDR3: TGTGCCAGCAGCTTAGTAATGGCGGGAGGATACGAGCAGTACTTC. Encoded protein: CASSLVMAGGYEQYF.

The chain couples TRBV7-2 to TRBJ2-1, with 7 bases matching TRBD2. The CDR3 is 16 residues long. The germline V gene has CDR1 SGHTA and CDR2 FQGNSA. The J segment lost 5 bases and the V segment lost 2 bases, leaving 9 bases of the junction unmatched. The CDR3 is CASSLTAGPPNNEQFF. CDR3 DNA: TGTGCCAGCAGCTTAACAGCGGGACCTCCAAACAATGAGCAGTTCTTC.

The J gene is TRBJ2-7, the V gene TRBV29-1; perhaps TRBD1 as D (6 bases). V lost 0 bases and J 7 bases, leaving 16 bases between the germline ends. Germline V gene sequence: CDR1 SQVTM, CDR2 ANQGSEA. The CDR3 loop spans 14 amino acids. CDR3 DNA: TGCAGCGTTGAAGATCGGGGCAGGGGTTGGGAGCAGTACTTC. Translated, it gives CSVEDRGRGWEQYF.

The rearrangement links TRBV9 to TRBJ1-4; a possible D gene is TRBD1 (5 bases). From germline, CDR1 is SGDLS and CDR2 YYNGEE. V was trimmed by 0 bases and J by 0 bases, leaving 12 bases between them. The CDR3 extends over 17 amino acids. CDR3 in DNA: TGTGCCAGCAGCGTAGATCCGGGACCAGCAACTAATGAAAAACTGTTTTTT. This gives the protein CASSVDPGPATNEKLFF.

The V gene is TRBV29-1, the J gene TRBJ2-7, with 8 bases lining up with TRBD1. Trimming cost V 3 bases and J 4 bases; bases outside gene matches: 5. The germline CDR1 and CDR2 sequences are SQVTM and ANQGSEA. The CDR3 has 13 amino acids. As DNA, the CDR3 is TGCAGCGTTGAGGATACAGGGGGTTACGAGCAGTACTTC. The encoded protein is CSVEDTGGYEQYF.

Here the CDR3 reads CASSFAGNSEQYF. The CDR3 DNA follows: TGTGCCAGCAGCTTTGCGGGAAACTCCGAGCAGTACTTC. The chain joins TRBV5-4 to TRBJ2-7, with D possibly being TRBD2 (6 bases). CDR3 length: 13 amino acids. CDR1 is SGHNT, CDR2 YYREEE, per germline (reference sequence). The V end lost 2 bases, the J end lost 6 bases, and 12 bases lay between the germline ends.

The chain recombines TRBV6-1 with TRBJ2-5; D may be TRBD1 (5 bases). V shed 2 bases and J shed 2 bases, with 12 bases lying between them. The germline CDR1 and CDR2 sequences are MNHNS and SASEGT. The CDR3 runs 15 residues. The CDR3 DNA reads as TGTGCCAGCAGTGAACTGACAGAGTTACAAGAGACCCAGTACTTC. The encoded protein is CASSELTELQETQYF.

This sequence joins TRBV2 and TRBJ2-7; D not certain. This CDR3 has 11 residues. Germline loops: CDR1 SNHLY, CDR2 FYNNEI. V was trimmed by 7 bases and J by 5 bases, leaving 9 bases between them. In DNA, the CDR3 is TGTGCCAGCACCTCAGACAACGAGCAGTACTTC. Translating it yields CASTSDNEQYF.

CDR3 amino acids: CASSQAKGHEQFF. In nucleotides, the CDR3 is TGCGCCAGCAGCCAAGCGAAGGGCCATGAGCAGTTCTTC. This sequence joins TRBV4-1 and TRBJ2-1; D gene uncertain. The germline CDR1 and CDR2 sequences are MGHRA and YSYEKL. The CDR3 is made up of 13 amino acids. V dropped 1 base and J dropped 8 bases, with 9 bases sitting between them.

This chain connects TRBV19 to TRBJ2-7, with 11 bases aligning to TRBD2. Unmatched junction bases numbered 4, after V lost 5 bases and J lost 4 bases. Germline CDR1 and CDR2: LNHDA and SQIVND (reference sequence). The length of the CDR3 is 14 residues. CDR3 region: CASSPIAGGYEQYF. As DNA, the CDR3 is TGTGCCAGTAGTCCAATAGCGGGAGGGTACGAGCAGTACTTC.

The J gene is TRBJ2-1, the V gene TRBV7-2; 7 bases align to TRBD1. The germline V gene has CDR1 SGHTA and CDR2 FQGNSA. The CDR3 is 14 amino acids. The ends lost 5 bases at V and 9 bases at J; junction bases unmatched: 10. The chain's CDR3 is CASSRADRVREQFF. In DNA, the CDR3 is TGTGCCAGCAGCCGAGCCGACAGGGTTCGTGAGCAGTTCTTC.

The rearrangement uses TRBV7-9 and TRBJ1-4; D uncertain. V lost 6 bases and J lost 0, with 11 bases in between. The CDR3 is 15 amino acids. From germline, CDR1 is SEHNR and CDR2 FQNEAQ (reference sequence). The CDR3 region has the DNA TGTGCCAGCAGGGGAAACACCGCAACTAATGAAAAACTGTTTTTT. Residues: CASRGNTATNEKLFF.

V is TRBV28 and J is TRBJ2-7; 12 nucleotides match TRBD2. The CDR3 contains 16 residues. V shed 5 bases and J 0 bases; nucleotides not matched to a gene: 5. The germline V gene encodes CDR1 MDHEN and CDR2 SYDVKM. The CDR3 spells CASSLKTSGSSYEQYF. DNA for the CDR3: TGTGCCAGCAGTCTGAAGACTAGCGGGAGCTCCTACGAGCAGTACTTC.

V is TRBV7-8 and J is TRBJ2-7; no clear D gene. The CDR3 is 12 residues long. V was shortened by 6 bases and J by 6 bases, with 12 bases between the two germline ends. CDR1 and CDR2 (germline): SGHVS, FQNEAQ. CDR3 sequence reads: CASSPVAFEQYF. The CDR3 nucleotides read TGTGCCAGCAGTCCCGTTGCATTCGAGCAGTACTTC.